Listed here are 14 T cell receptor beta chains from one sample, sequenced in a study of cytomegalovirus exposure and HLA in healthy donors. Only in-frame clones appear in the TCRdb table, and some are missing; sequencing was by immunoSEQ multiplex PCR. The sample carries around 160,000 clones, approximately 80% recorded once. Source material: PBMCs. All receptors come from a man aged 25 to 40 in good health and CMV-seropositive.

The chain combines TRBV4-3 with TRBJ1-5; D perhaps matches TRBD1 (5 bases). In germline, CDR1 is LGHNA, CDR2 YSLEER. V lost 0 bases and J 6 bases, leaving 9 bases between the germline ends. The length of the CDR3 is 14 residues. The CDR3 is CASSQDQGGQPQHF. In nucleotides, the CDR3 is TGCGCCAGCAGCCAAGACCAGGGAGGTCAGCCCCAGCATTTT.

The CDR3: CASSPGTGSGQYF. CDR3 coding DNA: TGCGCCAGCAGCCCCGGGACAGGGAGTGGGCAGTACTTC. The V gene is TRBV5-1, the J gene TRBJ2-7; 9 positions match TRBD1. In germline, CDR1 is SGHRS, CDR2 YFSETQ. CDR3 length: 13 residues. V shed 4 bases, J shed 9 bases, and the junction held 8 bases outside the gene matches.

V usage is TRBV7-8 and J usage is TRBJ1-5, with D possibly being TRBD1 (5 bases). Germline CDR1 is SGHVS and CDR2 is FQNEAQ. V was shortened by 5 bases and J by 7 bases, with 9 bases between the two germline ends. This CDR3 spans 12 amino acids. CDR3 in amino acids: CASSHGGQPQHF. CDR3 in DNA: TGTGCCAGCAGCCATGGGGGGCAGCCCCAGCATTTT.

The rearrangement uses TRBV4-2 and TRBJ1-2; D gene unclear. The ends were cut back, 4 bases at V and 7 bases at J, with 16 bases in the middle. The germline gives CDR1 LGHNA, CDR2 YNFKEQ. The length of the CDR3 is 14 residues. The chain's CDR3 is CASSREAGEGGYTF. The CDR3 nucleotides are TGTGCCAGCAGCCGAGAAGCCGGGGAAGGTGGCTACACCTTC.

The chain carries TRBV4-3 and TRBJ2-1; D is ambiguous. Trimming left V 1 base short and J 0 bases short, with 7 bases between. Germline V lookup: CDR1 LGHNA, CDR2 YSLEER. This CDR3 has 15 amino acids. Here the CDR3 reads CASSQGRVSYNEQFF. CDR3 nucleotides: TGCGCCAGCAGCCAAGGACGGGTCTCCTACAATGAGCAGTTCTTC.

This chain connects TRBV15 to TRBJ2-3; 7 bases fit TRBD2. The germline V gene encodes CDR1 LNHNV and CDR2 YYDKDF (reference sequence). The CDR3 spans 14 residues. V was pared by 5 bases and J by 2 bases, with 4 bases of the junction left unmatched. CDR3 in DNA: TGTGCCACCAGCGGGAGCGGGGCCACAGATACGCAGTATTTT. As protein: CATSGSGATDTQYF.

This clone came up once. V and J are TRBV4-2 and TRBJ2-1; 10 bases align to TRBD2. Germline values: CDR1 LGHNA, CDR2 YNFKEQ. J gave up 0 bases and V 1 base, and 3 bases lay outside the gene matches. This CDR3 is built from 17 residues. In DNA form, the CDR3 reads TGTGCCAGCAGCCAAGTGGCTAGCGGGAGCTCCTACAATGAGCAGTTCTTC. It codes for CASSQVASGSSYNEQFF.

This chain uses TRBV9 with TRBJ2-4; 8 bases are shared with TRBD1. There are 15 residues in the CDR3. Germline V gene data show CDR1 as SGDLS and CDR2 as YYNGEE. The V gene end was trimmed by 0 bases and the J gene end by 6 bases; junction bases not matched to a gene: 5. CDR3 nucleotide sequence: TGTGCCAGCAGCGTAGACGGACAGGGCATAAACATTCAGTACTTC. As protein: CASSVDGQGINIQYF. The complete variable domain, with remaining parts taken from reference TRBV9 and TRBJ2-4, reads DSGVTQTPKHLITATGQRVTLRCSPRSGDLSVYWYQQSLDQGLQFLIQYYNGEERAKGNILERFSAQQFPDLHSELNLSSLELGDSALYFCASSVDGQGINIQYFGAGTRLSVL.

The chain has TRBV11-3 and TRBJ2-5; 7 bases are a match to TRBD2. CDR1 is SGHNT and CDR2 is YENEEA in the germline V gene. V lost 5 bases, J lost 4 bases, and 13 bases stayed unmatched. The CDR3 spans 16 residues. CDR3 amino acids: CASSPPGAGEGETQYF. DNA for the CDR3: TGTGCCAGCAGCCCGCCCGGGGCGGGGGAGGGAGAGACCCAGTACTTC.

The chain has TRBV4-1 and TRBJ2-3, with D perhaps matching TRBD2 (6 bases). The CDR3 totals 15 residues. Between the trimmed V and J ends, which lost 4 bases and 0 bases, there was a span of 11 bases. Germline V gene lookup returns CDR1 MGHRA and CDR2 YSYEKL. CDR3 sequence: CASSPFAGSTDTQYF. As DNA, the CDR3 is TGCGCCAGCAGCCCCTTCGCGGGAAGCACAGATACGCAGTATTTT.

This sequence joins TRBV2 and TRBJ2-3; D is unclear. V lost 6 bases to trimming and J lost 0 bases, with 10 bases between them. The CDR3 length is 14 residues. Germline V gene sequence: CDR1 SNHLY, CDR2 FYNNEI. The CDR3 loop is CASRPDSSTDTQYF. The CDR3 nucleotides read TGTGCCAGCAGGCCAGATTCTAGCACAGATACGCAGTATTTT. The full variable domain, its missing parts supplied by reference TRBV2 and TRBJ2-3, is EPEVTQTPSHQVTQMGQEVILRCVPISNHLYFYWYRQILGQKVEFLVSFYNNEISEKSEIFDDQFSVERPDGSNFTLKIRSTKLEDSAMYFCASRPDSSTDTQYFGPGTRLTVL.

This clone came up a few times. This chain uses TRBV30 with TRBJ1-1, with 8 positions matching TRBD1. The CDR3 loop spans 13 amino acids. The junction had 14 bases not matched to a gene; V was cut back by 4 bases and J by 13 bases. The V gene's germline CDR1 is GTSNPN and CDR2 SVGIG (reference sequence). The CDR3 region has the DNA TGTGCCTGGAACGGACGAGGGACAGGCGAAATTTTCTTT. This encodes CAWNGRGTGEIFF.

The CDR3 reads CASSSHHTGDRETQYF. DNA of the CDR3: TGTGCCAGCAGTTCGCACCACACAGGGGATCGAGAGACCCAGTACTTC. The chain employs TRBV6-5 and TRBJ2-5; 7 bases agree with TRBD1. CDR1 is MNHEY and CDR2 is SVGAGI in the germline V gene. Trimming removed 4 bases from V and 4 bases from J; junction bases left unmatched: 12. CDR3 length equals 16 residues.

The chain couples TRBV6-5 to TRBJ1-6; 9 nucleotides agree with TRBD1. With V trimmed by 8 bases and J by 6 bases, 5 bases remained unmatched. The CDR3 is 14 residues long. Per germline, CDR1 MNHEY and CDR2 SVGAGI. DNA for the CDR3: TGTGCCAGCGGGCGGGACAGGGCTAATTCACCCCTCCACTTT. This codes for CASGRDRANSPLHF.